The 15 T cell receptor beta chains presented below share a single source sample, sequenced in a study of lymphopenia after photon versus proton radiotherapy. The data were produced by immunoSEQ multiplex PCR, yet TCRdb's version contains in-frame clones alone and is incomplete. The table lists some 170,000 clones, less than 90% of them singletons. This specimen consisted of peripheral blood, obtained from a patient treated with photon-based radiotherapy. The receptors derive from a man in his fifties or sixties with gastric cancer.

The rearrangement uses TRBV28 and TRBJ2-1, with TRBD2 matching 11 bases. The length of the CDR3 is 23 residues. V was clipped by 3 bases and J by 0 bases; unmatched bases: 22. CDR1 and CDR2 from the germline V gene are MDHEN and SYDVKM. DNA of the CDR3: TGTGCCAGCAGTTTCCGAACGGCCGGGACTAGCGGAGAGGGATCGAGCTCCTACAATGAGCAGTTCTTC. This codes for CASSFRTAGTSGEGSSSYNEQFF.

CDR3 nucleotide sequence: TGTGCCAGCGCCAGTAACTATGGCTACACCTTC. It codes for CASASNYGYTF. J is TRBJ1-2 and V is TRBV28; D is ambiguous. CDR1 and CDR2 from the germline V gene are MDHEN and SYDVKM. This CDR3 has 11 residues. The ends were cut back, 8 bases at V and 1 base at J, with 5 bases in the middle.

The chain has TRBV6-5 and TRBJ1-5; the D is unclear. Trimming stripped 5 bases from V and 6 bases from J, with 11 bases between. This CDR3 has 13 residues. Germline V gene sequence: CDR1 MNHEY, CDR2 SVGAGI. The CDR3 protein is CASSAGRSQPQHF. In DNA, the CDR3 is TGTGCCAGCAGTGCGGGCAGGAGTCAGCCCCAGCATTTT.

The V gene is TRBV7-7, the J gene TRBJ1-5; tentative D call: TRBD1 (6 bases). The V gene's germline CDR1 is SSHAT and CDR2 FNYEAQ (reference sequence). Trimming stripped 5 bases from V and 2 bases from J, with 16 bases between. This CDR3 spans 16 amino acids. This chain's CDR3 is CASSNHREVGNQPQHF. As DNA, the CDR3 is TGTGCCAGCAGCAACCACAGGGAGGTCGGCAATCAGCCCCAGCATTTT.

This sequence joins TRBV30 and TRBJ1-1; D remains unclear. The V gene lost 1 base and the J gene lost 4 bases, with 7 bases spanning the gap. CDR3 length equals 12 residues. The germline V gene has CDR1 GTSNPN and CDR2 SVGIG (reference sequence). CDR3 amino acids: CAWSGVGTEAFF. In DNA, the CDR3 is TGTGCCTGGAGTGGTGTGGGCACTGAAGCTTTCTTT.

The chain employs TRBV18 and TRBJ1-1; tentatively, D is TRBD1 (5 bases). This CDR3 region has 12 residues. Germline CDR1 is KGHSH and CDR2 is LQKENI. V dropped 3 bases and J dropped 8 bases, with 10 bases sitting between them. This CDR3 is CASSPDRNEAFF. CDR3 DNA sequence: TGTGCCAGCTCACCCGACAGAAACGAAGCTTTCTTT.

This clone was seen a single time. V usage is TRBV30 and J usage is TRBJ2-5; 14 bases fit TRBD2. The closer fit of TRBJ2-7 to the DNA end suggests the J call may be wrong. Looked up from germline, CDR1 is GTSNPN and CDR2 is SVGIG (reference sequence). The CDR3 is 16 residues long. The CDR3 here is CAWSAGLAGASYEQYF. The CDR3 DNA reads as TGTGCCTGGAGTGCGGGACTAGCGGGAGCCTCCTACGAGCAGTACTTC.

This clone was detected once. The V and J genes are TRBV7-8 and TRBJ1-1; D gene uncertain. CDR3 length: 14 residues. CDR1 is SGHVS and CDR2 is FQNEAQ in the germline V gene. Trimming removed 5 bases at V and 1 base at J, with 11 bases between. The CDR3 DNA sequence: TGTGCCAGCAGCGATCGACGGCGGAACACTGAAGCTTTCTTT. Protein product: CASSDRRRNTEAFF.

The chain recombines TRBV6-5 with TRBJ2-7; D not certain. CDR1 and CDR2 (germline): MNHEY, SVGAGI. The CDR3 spans 13 residues. V lost 3 bases, J lost 1 base, and 7 bases lay in between. The CDR3 loop is CASSYRRSYEQYF. The CDR3 DNA reads as TGTGCCAGCAGTTATCGGCGGTCCTACGAGCAGTACTTC.

This chain uses TRBV5-6 with TRBJ2-7; D is perhaps TRBD1 (6 bases). The CDR3 sequence is 12 residues long. Germline-derived CDR1 and CDR2 are SGHDT and YYEEEE. V was trimmed by 1 base and J by 5 bases, leaving 7 bases between them. The CDR3 sequence: CASSLSGDEQYF. CDR3 nucleotide sequence: TGTGCCAGCAGCTTGTCAGGGGACGAGCAGTACTTC.

This chain uses TRBV6-6 with TRBJ1-4; D not certain. The V end was cut by 5 bases, the J end by 5 bases, with 6 bases between. CDR1 is MNHNY, CDR2 SVGAGI, per germline (reference sequence). The CDR3 contains 12 residues. CDR3 protein: CASSQPNEKLFF. CDR3 sequence (DNA): TGTGCCAGCAGTCAACCGAATGAAAAACTGTTTTTT.

This clone was seen only once. The chain is built from TRBV6-1 and TRBJ2-7, with D maybe TRBD2 (6 bases). CDR1 is MNHNS and CDR2 is SASEGT in the germline V gene. This CDR3 is built from 14 residues. V gave up 2 bases and J gave up 5 bases, with 13 bases separating them. The chain's CDR3 is CASSEPGVRHEQYF. In nucleotides, the CDR3 is TGTGCCAGCAGTGAACCGGGAGTTAGACACGAGCAGTACTTC.

V gene TRBV7-2 combines with J gene TRBJ2-2; 7 positions agree with TRBD2. Germline V gene sequence: CDR1 SGHTA, CDR2 FQGNSA. V was clipped by 0 bases and J by 1 base; unmatched bases: 2. The CDR3 consists of 16 residues. The CDR3 loop is CASSLALAVNTGELFF. CDR3 in DNA: TGTGCCAGCAGCTTAGCCCTAGCGGTGAACACCGGGGAGCTGTTTTTT.

CDR3 region: CASTDRFNEQFF. The CDR3 nucleotides read TGTGCCAGCACTGACAGGTTCAATGAGCAGTTCTTC. This rearrangement joins TRBV21-1 to TRBJ2-1; no DNA check was done on the table's D call, TRBD1. TRBV21-1 is assigned pseudogene status. There are 12 residues in the CDR3.

This chain uses TRBV7-9 with TRBJ1-4, with 10 bases identical to TRBD1. V shed 5 bases, J shed 5 bases, and the junction held 2 bases outside the gene matches. This CDR3 has 14 amino acids. Germline assignment: CDR1 SEHNR and CDR2 FQNEAQ (reference sequence). The DNA of the CDR3 is TGTGCCAGCAGCGCGGGACAGGGGAATGAAAAACTGTTTTTT. Residues: CASSAGQGNEKLFF.